A single sample gave rise to the 14 T cell receptor beta chains below, sequenced in a study of intratumoral heterogeneity in liver cancer. Clones were read by immunoSEQ multiplex PCR, and TCRdb kept only the in-frame ones, dropping some. The data hold some 7,000 clones, with 55% observed a single time. Multiple geographically separated regions of the hepatocellular carcinoma nodule were sampled separately. Sample: tumor tissue, taken before any cancer treatment. Every receptor here comes from a man aged 65-85 years with hepatocellular carcinoma.

Within the sample, this clone is medium-sized (0.01 to 0.1%). The CDR3 coding sequence is TGTGCCAGCAGCCCCAGACAGGGGTTGGGCTACGAGCAGTACTTC. Its protein is CASSPRQGLGYEQYF. This chain joins TRBV9 and TRBJ2-7; TRBD1 aligns across 8 bases. Germline V gives CDR1 SGDLS, CDR2 YYNGEE. V was pared by 4 bases and J by 3 bases, with 9 bases of the junction left unmatched. This CDR3 is 15 amino acids long.

The chain couples TRBV28 to TRBJ1-2; tentatively, D is TRBD1 (6 bases). Germline V gives CDR1 MDHEN, CDR2 SYDVKM. The CDR3 contains 13 residues. V dropped 7 bases and J dropped 4 bases, with 13 bases sitting between them. The DNA of the CDR3 is TGTGCCAGCACTGGACAGTTTTTCTATGGCTACACCTTC. This codes for CASTGQFFYGYTF.

This chain links TRBV5-1 with TRBJ2-5; TRBD1 aligns across 8 bases. V shed 5 bases, J shed 4 bases, and the junction held 4 bases outside the gene matches. The germline gives CDR1 SGHRS, CDR2 YFSETQ. The CDR3 consists of 13 residues. The CDR3 region is CASRQGALETQYF. Written as DNA, the CDR3 is TGCGCCAGCAGGCAGGGGGCGTTAGAGACCCAGTACTTC. The full variable domain, with the rest looked up from reference TRBV5-1 and TRBJ2-5, is KAGVTQTPRYLIKTRGQQVTLSCSPISGHRSVSWYQQTPGQGLQFLFEYFSETQRNKGNFPGRFSGRQFSNSRSEMNVSTLELGDSALYLCASRQGALETQYFGPGTRLLVL.

The chain is built from TRBV15 and TRBJ2-1; 11 bases map to TRBD2. J gave up 6 bases and V 0 bases, and 7 bases lay outside the gene matches. Germline assignment: CDR1 LNHNV and CDR2 YYDKDF (reference sequence). The CDR3 runs 17 residues. CDR3 amino acids: CATSRDRLAGSSNEQFF. In nucleotides, the CDR3 is TGTGCCACCAGCAGAGATCGACTAGCGGGGTCGTCCAATGAGCAGTTCTTC.

The chain couples TRBV27 to TRBJ2-2; 9 bases fit TRBD1. CDR1 is MNHEY, CDR2 SMNVEV, per germline (reference sequence). Losses at the gene ends were 7 bases for V and 5 bases for J; bases not matched to a gene: 14. The CDR3 length is 17 residues. The CDR3, as DNA: TGTGCCAGCATCGACGGACAGGGGAAGATCGGAACCGGGGAGCTGTTTTTT. Amino acid sequence: CASIDGQGKIGTGELFF.

By its share, this clone is medium-sized. This chain uses TRBV2 with TRBJ2-6; D is unclear. Between the trimmed V and J ends, which lost 8 bases and 1 base, there was a span of 12 bases. There are 15 residues in the CDR3. Germline V gene data show CDR1 as SNHLY and CDR2 as FYNNEI. For the CDR3, the DNA is TGTGCCAGCCTTGCGCCAATTTCTGGGGCCAACGTCCTGACTTTC. Protein product: CASLAPISGANVLTF.

The chain is built from TRBV7-2 and TRBJ2-5; D is possibly TRBD1 or TRBD2 (5 bases each). Trimming removed 1 base at V and 3 bases at J, with 12 bases between. This CDR3 is 15 amino acids long. CDR1 SGHTA and CDR2 FQGNSA come from the germline V gene. CDR3 DNA: TGTGCCAGCAGCTTAGGAGGGGTCTGGGAAGAGACCCAGTACTTC. This gives the protein CASSLGGVWEETQYF.

J is TRBJ2-1 and V is TRBV21-1; TRBD2 is taken as the D call from the table, unchecked against the DNA. TRBV21-1 is given as a pseudogene. This CDR3 has 16 residues. The DNA for the CDR3 is TGTGCCAGCGCAACCGATCAGCGGGGACTTAAGAATGAGCAGTTCTTC. This encodes CASATDQRGLKNEQFF.

By share of the sample, this clone is medium-sized. The gene calls are TRBV5-4 and TRBJ2-7, with D possibly matching TRBD1 (6 bases). Germline V gene sequence: CDR1 SGHNT, CDR2 YYREEE (reference sequence). The CDR3 contains 13 residues. Trimming pared 4 bases from V and 2 bases from J, leaving 10 bases between. The CDR3 protein is CASSVDRAYEQYF. The CDR3 coding sequence is TGTGCCAGCAGCGTGGACAGAGCCTACGAGCAGTACTTC.

The CDR3 DNA reads as TGTGCCAGCAGCTTTGGCCACCCCAATCAGCCCCAGCATTTT. It translates to CASSFGHPNQPQHF. This chain links TRBV7-9 with TRBJ1-5; D is undetermined. CDR1 is SEHNR, CDR2 FQNEAQ, per germline (reference sequence). V gave up 3 bases and J gave up 3 bases, with 9 bases separating them. The CDR3 length is 14 residues.

The chain joins TRBV6-5 to TRBJ1-1, with D uncertain. The germline gives CDR1 MNHEY, CDR2 SVGAGI. Trimming took off 4 bases at V and 7 bases at J, with 7 bases between the two ends. The CDR3 has 11 amino acids. CDR3 amino acids: CASSFSGEAFF. The DNA for the CDR3 is TGTGCCAGCAGTTTTTCTGGTGAAGCTTTCTTT.

This clone came up a few times. V usage is TRBV2 and J usage is TRBJ1-2, with a weak D call TRBD1 (6 bases). Germline values: CDR1 SNHLY, CDR2 FYNNEI. Trimming took 7 bases from V and 5 from J, leaving 11 bases between them. The CDR3 runs 12 residues. The CDR3 DNA reads as TGTGCCAGCAAGTACAGGGCGTATGGCTACACCTTC. Encoded protein: CASKYRAYGYTF.

The rearrangement links TRBV5-1 to TRBJ1-2; 7 positions match TRBD1. CDR3 length: 15 residues. The V gene end was trimmed by 4 bases and the J gene end by 0 bases; junction bases not matched to a gene: 6. Germline CDR1 SGHRS, CDR2 YFSETQ. CDR3 sequence (DNA): TGCGCCAGCAGCCTGAGCGGGACAGCTAACTATGGCTACACCTTC. It encodes CASSLSGTANYGYTF. The full variable domain, with the rest looked up from reference TRBV5-1 and TRBJ1-2, is KAGVTQTPRYLIKTRGQQVTLSCSPISGHRSVSWYQQTPGQGLQFLFEYFSETQRNKGNFPGRFSGRQFSNSRSEMNVSTLELGDSALYLCASSLSGTANYGYTFGSGTRLTVV.

This sequence joins TRBV6-6 and TRBJ2-6; D not certain. V dropped 6 bases and J dropped 3 bases, with 12 bases sitting between them. The CDR3 is 15 amino acids. CDR1 is MNHNY, CDR2 SVGAGI, per germline (reference sequence). DNA of the CDR3: TGTGCCAGCAGCCCAGTGGTGAATGGGGCCAACGTCCTGACTTTC. Protein sequence: CASSPVVNGANVLTF.